The 20 T cell receptor beta chains listed next were all sequenced from one sample in a study of T cells in localized non-small cell lung cancer. The protocol was immunoSEQ multiplex PCR, while the TCRdb copy is restricted to in-frame clones and leaves out a portion. Among 90,000 to 95,000 clones listed, about 91% were seen once. Sequencing used peripheral blood, obtained before any cancer treatment. These receptors were collected from a man aged 35 to 69 with stage I squamous cell lung carcinoma.

The chain links TRBV7-9 to TRBJ1-1; 11 nucleotides agree with TRBD1. Germline CDR1 is SEHNR and CDR2 is FQNEAQ (reference sequence). With V trimmed by 5 bases and J by 5 bases, 4 bases remained unmatched. The CDR3 totals 14 residues. CDR3 sequence (DNA): TGTGCCAGCAGCGTGGACAGGGGGCCGACTGAAGCTTTCTTT. This codes for CASSVDRGPTEAFF.

This clone was detected a few times. The chain joins TRBV9 to TRBJ1-1, with TRBD1 matching over 8 bases. There are 17 residues in the CDR3. Germline lookup yields CDR1 SGDLS and CDR2 YYNGEE. V lost 3 bases and J lost 3; bases outside the gene matches: 13. Here the CDR3 DNA reads TGTGCCAGCAGCGAGGGAGGTGTACGGACAGGGTACACTGAAGCTTTCTTT. The encoded protein is CASSEGGVRTGYTEAFF.

The rearrangement uses TRBV7-9 and TRBJ1-5, with D possibly being TRBD1 (6 bases). Germline-derived CDR1 and CDR2 are SEHNR and FQNEAQ (reference sequence). The CDR3 covers 13 residues. Trimming removed 1 base at V and 5 bases at J, with 6 bases between. In DNA form, the CDR3 reads TGTGCCAGCAGCTTAGAGGGGGATCAGCCCCAGCATTTT. It specifies CASSLEGDQPQHF.

This chain links TRBV18 with TRBJ1-5; 7 bases agree with TRBD1. J was trimmed by 6 bases and V by 5 bases; bases with no gene match: 10. Per germline, CDR1 KGHSH and CDR2 LQKENI. The CDR3 is 15 amino acids. CDR3 nucleotide sequence: TGTGCCAGCTCAAGAGACAGGGTTGGGGGTCAGCCCCAGCATTTT. Amino acids: CASSRDRVGGQPQHF.

The DNA for the CDR3 is TGCAGCGTTGAAGAGTCCTACGAGCAGTACTTC. This sequence encodes CSVEESYEQYF. The genes are TRBV29-1 and TRBJ2-7, with D unresolved. The ends were cut back, 0 bases at V and 1 base at J, with 1 base in the middle. The CDR3 runs 11 residues. Germline CDR1 SQVTM, CDR2 ANQGSEA.

V gene TRBV29-1 combines with J gene TRBJ1-5; the D gene is possibly TRBD1 (5 bases). This CDR3 is built from 12 residues. V was pared by 4 bases and J by 7 bases, with 11 bases between. CDR1 and CDR2 (germline): SQVTM, ANQGSEA. The CDR3 DNA sequence: TGCAGCGTTGGACCTAAGGGGCAGCCCCAGCATTTT. It translates to CSVGPKGQPQHF.

The rearrangement joins TRBV18 to TRBJ2-2, with a tentative D call TRBD1 (6 bases). Trimming cost V 2 bases and J 1 base, with 8 bases left between them. The CDR3 sequence is 15 residues long. Germline V CDR1 and CDR2: KGHSH, LQKENI. As DNA, the CDR3 is TGTGCCAGCTCACCAACCAGGGGGAACACCGGGGAGCTGTTTTTT. Residues: CASSPTRGNTGELFF.

This clone was found a few times. The J gene is TRBJ1-5, the V gene TRBV28, with D tentatively TRBD1 (5 bases). CDR3 length: 12 residues. Germline CDR1 and CDR2: MDHEN and SYDVKM. V lost 6 bases, J lost 4 bases, and 7 bases lay in between. CDR3 sequence: CASRGPNQPQHF. The DNA of the CDR3 is TGTGCCAGCAGGGGACCGAATCAGCCCCAGCATTTT.

The rearrangement uses TRBV6-5 and TRBJ2-3; D could derive from TRBD1 or TRBD2 (5 bases each). CDR1 and CDR2 (germline): MNHEY, SVGAGI. V lost 7 bases to trimming and J lost 11 bases, with 22 bases between them. This CDR3 has 14 residues. The CDR3 nucleotides are TGTGCCAGCAATGCCCCGGAGGACCCAAGGGGGCAGTATTTT. Protein product: CASNAPEDPRGQYF.

The chain uses TRBV2 and TRBJ2-4; the D is unclear. Trimming shortened V by 2 bases and J by 9 bases, and 8 bases separated the two germline ends. The length of the CDR3 is 12 residues. Germline CDR1 is SNHLY and CDR2 is FYNNEI. The CDR3 is CASSERVGIQYF. The CDR3 DNA follows: TGTGCCAGCAGTGAACGGGTCGGCATTCAGTACTTC.

The J gene is TRBJ2-5, the V gene TRBV20-1; D gene unclear. Trimming pared 5 bases from V and 5 bases from J, leaving 6 bases between. Germline CDR1 reads DFQATT; CDR2 reads SNEGSKA (reference sequence). The CDR3 covers 10 residues. This chain's CDR3 is CSASKETQYF. The CDR3 coding sequence is TGCAGTGCTTCTAAGGAGACCCAGTACTTC.

This clone is a singleton in its sample. The chain recombines TRBV7-6 with TRBJ2-7; D is possibly TRBD1 (7 bases). The CDR3 extends over 15 amino acids. The germline V gene has CDR1 SGHVS and CDR2 FNYEAQ. V lost 1 base to trimming and J lost 5 bases, with 15 bases between them. CDR3: CASSLVGGGGNEQYF. CDR3 coding DNA: TGTGCCAGCAGCTTAGTAGGAGGGGGCGGGAACGAGCAGTACTTC.

For this clone: Relative to the germline gene, one junction end is altered; a read error may explain this. The chain recombines TRBV6-5 with TRBJ1-5; D gene uncertain. This CDR3 comprises 13 residues. Germline V lookup: CDR1 MNHEY, CDR2 SVGAGI. The CDR3 reads CASSFHGDQPQHF. The DNA for the CDR3 is TGTGCCAGCAGTTTTCACGGGGATCAACCCCAGCATTTT.

This chain uses TRBV7-2 with TRBJ1-1; perhaps TRBD1 as D (6 bases). The V end was cut by 5 bases, the J end by 5 bases, with 18 bases between. This CDR3 is 15 amino acids long. Looked up from germline, CDR1 is SGHTA and CDR2 is FQGNSA. DNA for the CDR3: TGTGCCAGCAGCGCACGACAGGAGTGGAGGACTGAAGCTTTCTTT. This codes for CASSARQEWRTEAFF.

J is TRBJ1-5 and V is TRBV5-4, with 7 nucleotides matching TRBD1. The CDR3 is 14 amino acids. J gave up 3 bases and V 4 bases, and 4 bases lay outside the gene matches. CDR1 and CDR2 (germline): SGHNT, YYREEE (reference sequence). The CDR3 bases are TGTGCCAGCAGCGCAGAGGGGGCCAATCAGCCCCAGCATTTT. It codes for CASSAEGANQPQHF.

This sequence joins TRBV5-4 and TRBJ2-2, with 9 bases matching TRBD2. The J segment lost 7 bases and the V segment lost 6 bases, leaving 16 bases of the junction unmatched. Germline CDR1 reads SGHNT; CDR2 reads YYREEE (reference sequence). The CDR3 runs 17 residues. The CDR3 DNA reads as TGTGCCAGCACCTCTATGGGGCTAGCGGGGAGATACGGGGAGCTGTTTTTT. This encodes CASTSMGLAGRYGELFF.

This clone was detected a few times. V usage is TRBV4-2 and J usage is TRBJ1-2; D is possibly TRBD1 (5 bases). There are 18 residues in the CDR3. Germline V gene lookup returns CDR1 LGHNA and CDR2 YNFKEQ. The V gene lost 3 bases and the J gene lost 2 bases, with 22 bases spanning the gap. The CDR3, as DNA: TGTGCCAGCAGCCACCCCTATCAGAGGACGGGGACGAACTATGGCTACACCTTC. Its protein product is CASSHPYQRTGTNYGYTF.

Comments on this clone: An end of the junction differs from the germline gene, which may be a read error. J is TRBJ2-7 and V is TRBV16; D assignment may be TRBD1 or TRBD2 (6 bases each). Germline CDR1 is KGHSY and CDR2 is FQNENV. The CDR3 is 11 residues long. In nucleotides, the CDR3 is TGTGCCAGCAGCCCGAGGGGGGTCGCTTTCTTC. It codes for CASSPRGVAFF.

Concerning this clone itself: The limits of the CDR3 on the DNA are not certain, so only TCRdb's listed CDR3 is given. This chain uses TRBV9 with TRBJ2-1; TRBD1 is taken as the D call from the table, unchecked against the DNA. The CDR3 sequence runs 14 residues, both termini included. Germline CDR1 SGDLS, CDR2 YYNGEE. The CDR3 region is CASSVASGSGQKFF.

The rearrangement joins TRBV4-2 to TRBJ1-1; weak D call: TRBD1 (5 bases). Germline V gene data show CDR1 as LGHNA and CDR2 as YNFKEQ. V lost 1 base and J 1 base, leaving 7 bases between the germline ends. This CDR3 has 14 amino acids. The CDR3 reads CASSQGGGNTEAFF. DNA for the CDR3: TGTGCCAGCAGCCAAGGGGGGGGGAACACTGAAGCTTTCTTT.